This TCR beta chain was recorded in a study of shared clonotypes between healthy human individuals. Authors' data handling: Junction-only immunoSEQ sequences carried no quality scores, so filtering differed. Produced via immunoSEQ multiplex PCR; TCRdb's table is partial and in-frame only. The V and J calls and clone size were taken over from that table, and D and trimming were inferred from the DNA. The repertoire holds millions of clones, roughly 94% seen once, with 0.9% to 1.3% in the top ten. Findings and limits, study-wide: What rarefaction showed was incomplete sorted-subset sequencing despite large depth. Generation of non-shared clonotypes was less probable than generation of clonotypes shared by all four donors.

Naive CD8 cells, CD45RO-negative and positively selected for CCR7, excluded terminally differentiated effector memory CD45RA+ cells. The donors, healthy adults who were HIV-negative, had experienced no recent acute infections or vaccinations. Worth noting for this clone: Its antigen is unidentified. This sample includes further DNA sequences coding for the same CDR3.

Sequenced: naive CD8+ T cells sorted from blood. The receptor was isolated from a man between 18 and 35 years old in good health.

CDR3 nucleotide sequence: TGTGCCAGCAGTTTATCCAGCCTGAACACTGAAGCTTTCTTT. Its translation: CASSLSSLNTEAFF. J is TRBJ1-1 and V is TRBV27; no firm D call. CDR3 length equals 14 residues. V was clipped by 0 bases and J by 0 bases, with 5 bases between them. The V gene's germline CDR1 is MNHEY and CDR2 SMNVEV (reference sequence).